The clone carrying this TCR beta chain was seen only once. Antigen: not known. Sequenced by immunoSEQ multiplex PCR; TCRdb stores in-frame clones only, minus some. This table has tens of thousands of clones, roughly 82% appearing once. V gave up 5 bases and J gave up 3 bases, with 19 bases separating them. The CDR3 totals 16 residues. Germline V gene lookup returns CDR1 SGHVS and CDR2 FNYEAQ. The data stem from a study of T cell responses to AZD1222 COVID-19 vaccine. Findings of the study overall: Spike-specific TCR repertoires showed rising breadth and depth after two AZD1222 doses.

The sequence derives from an adult in good health. The chain employs TRBV7-6 and TRBJ1-2; D possibly corresponds to TRBD1 (6 bases). The input for sequencing was peripheral blood, taken on day 0 of AZD1222 vaccination. CDR3 region: CASSPDRREADYGYTF. For the CDR3, the DNA is TGTGCCAGCAGCCCCGACAGGAGGGAGGCCGACTATGGCTACACCTTC.